Below are 14 T cell receptor beta chains sequenced from a single sample in a study of cytomegalovirus exposure and HLA in healthy donors. PCR used 60 Vbeta primers and 13 Jbeta primers. Assay used: immunoSEQ multiplex PCR; TCRdb lists only in-frame clones, some missing. The sample shows roughly 190,000 clones, 87% of them seen only once. Sequencing used PBMCs. The receptors stem from a boy aged 2 to 9 in good health and CMV-seronegative.

The chain uses TRBV19 and TRBJ1-2; 10 bases agree with TRBD1. The CDR3 spans 14 residues. The trim removed 7 bases at V and 8 bases at J, leaving 10 bases unmatched. Looked up from germline, CDR1 is LNHDA and CDR2 is SQIVND (reference sequence). CDR3 sequence reads: CASTPGQGIWGYTF. The DNA for the CDR3 is TGTGCCAGTACCCCGGGACAGGGGATTTGGGGCTACACCTTC.

The chain couples TRBV11-2 to TRBJ1-6; D possibly corresponds to TRBD1 (5 bases). CDR3 length: 15 residues. V lost 0 bases to trimming and J lost 10 bases, with 13 bases between them. Germline assignment: CDR1 SGHAT and CDR2 FQNNGV. The CDR3 region has the DNA TGTGCCAGCAGCTTAGATCTGCAGGGTCGGTCACCCCTCCACTTT. Amino acid sequence: CASSLDLQGRSPLHF.

This chain's CDR3 is CASSIVGSSYEQYF. Written as DNA, the CDR3 is TGTGCCAGTAGTATAGTGGGCAGCTCCTACGAGCAGTACTTC. The chain has TRBV19 and TRBJ2-7, with D hard to call. The CDR3 extends over 14 amino acids. Germline CDR1 and CDR2: LNHDA and SQIVND (reference sequence). V dropped 1 base and J dropped 0 bases, with 7 bases sitting between them.

The chain carries TRBV10-3 and TRBJ2-7; perhaps TRBD1 as D (6 bases). Looked up from germline, CDR1 is ENHRY and CDR2 is SYGVKD. There are 13 residues in the CDR3. The germline V and J ends were trimmed by 4 bases and 5 bases, with 12 bases remaining between them. As DNA, the CDR3 is TGTGCCATCAGTGGCGGCAGGGGAGACGAGCAGTACTTC. Encoded protein: CAISGGRGDEQYF.

In DNA, the CDR3 is TGCAGCGTTGAAGAGAGCTCCTACAATGAGCAGTTCTTC. The encoded protein is CSVEESSYNEQFF. V is TRBV29-1 and J is TRBJ2-1, with unresolved D. CDR1 is SQVTM and CDR2 is ANQGSEA in the germline V gene. The germline V and J ends were trimmed by 0 bases and 0 bases, with 3 bases remaining between them. CDR3 length: 13 amino acids.

The gene calls are TRBV7-9 and TRBJ2-2; D uncertain. The germline V and J ends were trimmed by 2 bases and 3 bases, with 10 bases remaining between them. This CDR3 has 15 residues. Germline values: CDR1 SEHNR, CDR2 FQNEAQ (reference sequence). The DNA for the CDR3 is TGTGCCAGCAGCTTACGAAGCGAAGACACCGGGGAGCTGTTTTTT. This sequence encodes CASSLRSEDTGELFF.

This clone was seen only a few times. This sequence joins TRBV28 and TRBJ1-1; D gene unclear. Germline values: CDR1 MDHEN, CDR2 SYDVKM. The CDR3 length is 11 residues. V was pared by 5 bases and J by 8 bases, with 9 bases between. The CDR3 loop is CASSVSAEAFF. In DNA form, the CDR3 reads TGTGCCAGCAGTGTGAGCGCCGAAGCTTTCTTT.

V usage is TRBV25-1 and J usage is TRBJ2-6; no clear D. There are 18 residues in the CDR3. Germline CDR1 and CDR2: MGHDK and SYGVNS. Trimming removed 1 base from V and 0 bases from J, with 13 bases in between. CDR3 nucleotides: TGTGCCAGCAGTGAATGGGTCGACAACCACTCTGGGGCCAACGTCCTGACTTTC. Protein: CASSEWVDNHSGANVLTF.

This clone has just a few counts. The chain links TRBV7-8 to TRBJ1-4; 7 bases are shared with TRBD1. The CDR3 length is 14 residues. Trimming removed 4 bases from V and 4 bases from J; junction bases left unmatched: 3. Looked up from germline, CDR1 is SGHVS and CDR2 is FQNEAQ. The CDR3 region is CASSSQGNNEKLFF. In DNA, the CDR3 is TGTGCCAGCAGCTCACAGGGGAATAATGAAAAACTGTTTTTT. The variable domain in full, with the rest retrieved from reference TRBV7-8 and TRBJ1-4, is GAGVSQSPRYKVAKRGQDVALRCDPISGHVSLFWYQQALGQGPEFLTYFQNEAQLDKSGLPSDRFFAERPEGSVSTLKIQRTQQEDSAVYLCASSSQGNNEKLFFGSGTQLSVL.

A single count supports this clone. This chain links TRBV2 with TRBJ2-2; D ambiguous. Trimming took 4 bases from V and 3 from J, leaving 9 bases between them. This CDR3 comprises 14 residues. Germline CDR1 is SNHLY and CDR2 is FYNNEI. The CDR3 region is CASSVNPDTGELFF. The CDR3 DNA sequence: TGTGCCAGCAGTGTTAATCCTGACACCGGGGAGCTGTTTTTT. The variable domain in full, completed from reference TRBV2 and TRBJ2-2, reads EPEVTQTPSHQVTQMGQEVILRCVPISNHLYFYWYRQILGQKVEFLVSFYNNEISEKSEIFDDQFSVERPDGSNFTLKIRSTKLEDSAMYFCASSVNPDTGELFFGEGSRLTVL.

The chain couples TRBV10-3 to TRBJ1-6; D remains ambiguous. In germline, CDR1 is ENHRY, CDR2 SYGVKD. CDR3 length: 13 residues. V lost 6 bases to trimming and J lost 10 bases, with 13 bases between them. CDR3: CAIRTGENSPLHF. CDR3 nucleotide sequence: TGTGCCATCAGAACGGGAGAAAACTCACCCCTCCACTTT.

The J gene is TRBJ2-3, the V gene TRBV27, with TRBD2 matching 8 bases. The V gene end was trimmed by 3 bases and the J gene end by 5 bases; junction bases not matched to a gene: 4. CDR1 is MNHEY, CDR2 SMNVEV, per germline (reference sequence). The CDR3 totals 14 residues. CDR3 coding DNA: TGTGCCAGCAGTTTCGGCCTAGCGGGAGATACGCAGTATTTT. Its translation is CASSFGLAGDTQYF.

The chain has TRBV27 and TRBJ1-5, with TRBD1 identical over 7 bases. After removal of 6 bases from V and 4 bases from J, the junction contained 6 bases not matched to a gene. Germline V gene data show CDR1 as MNHEY and CDR2 as SMNVEV (reference sequence). The CDR3 sequence is 14 residues long. CDR3: CASSPTGPNQPQHF. In DNA form, the CDR3 reads TGTGCCAGCAGCCCGACAGGGCCTAATCAGCCCCAGCATTTT.

The chain uses TRBV18 and TRBJ1-6; D may be TRBD1 (5 bases). The CDR3 totals 18 residues. The germline gives CDR1 KGHSH, CDR2 LQKENI. Trimming took off 3 bases at V and 6 bases at J, with 21 bases between the two ends. The CDR3 loop is CASSPLGPSVQGNSPLHF. In DNA, the CDR3 is TGTGCCAGCTCACCTCTTGGCCCGTCGGTGCAGGGTAATTCACCCCTCCACTTT.